This TCR beta chain emerged from a study of CD8+ T cells in alopecia areata. Study summary: Percentage of affected scalp area was the basis on which treated patients' severity was scored. Study outcomes and limitations: Many expanded lesional clones stayed in scalp and blood while on tofacitinib. Lesional scalp exceeded normal scalp in clonality, especially in alopecia totalis/universalis.

Germline values: CDR1 SGHTA, CDR2 FQGNSA. This CDR3 comprises 17 residues. V shed 1 base, J shed 4 bases, and the junction held 6 bases outside the gene matches. RNA extraction was followed by reverse transcription into cDNA, which acted as the sequencing template. The method was immunoSEQ multiplex PCR; TCRdb's version includes in-frame clones alone and lacks a portion of them. The sample lists approximately 210,000 clones; 43% were seen once. About this clone: Its specificity is not known.

Specified treatment: oral pan-JAK inhibitor, 5-10 mg twice daily. This material consisted of CD4+ T cells sorted from blood, taken at approximately week 37, from a patient treated with tofacitinib. The clonotype was recovered from a human donor with alopecia areata. The chain recombines TRBV7-2 with TRBJ2-1; 11 bases map to TRBD2. The CDR3 bases are TGTGCCAGCAGCTTAGGGAGAGGGACTAGCGGATACAATGAGCAGTTCTTC. Encoded protein: CASSLGRGTSGYNEQFF.